The rows below give T cell receptor beta chains drawn from one sample of a study of T cells in Graves' hyperthyroidism and ophthalmopathy. TCRdb re-called the multiplex PCR reads through MiXCR, storing one row per CDR3 protein. There are 550,000 to 600,000 distinct CDR3 sequences in the sample; roughly 17% occur only once, and more than 15% lies in the top ten. The sequenced sample consisted of blood. Receptors were obtained from a woman aged 18-29 years with Graves' hyperthyroidism. CDR3s include the opening cysteine and the closing phenylalanine or tryptophan. The order of the fields is D gene, J gene, CDR3 length, V gene, clone size, CDR3 DNA, CDR3 protein. The D gene is left open where the match is weak. The size entry is marked missing in some rows and otherwise reads once, few, many or a size class.

. TRBJ2-5 14 TRBV2 many TGTGCCATGCGACTGGTTATGGGCCAAGAGACCCAGTACTTC CAMRLVMGQETQYF
. TRBJ2-3 15 TRBV12-3/TRBV12-4 . TGTGCCAGCAGCTCCCCAGCAGCCTTCACAGATACGCAGTATTTT CASSSPAAFTDTQYF
TRBD2 TRBJ2-5 14 TRBV12-3/TRBV12-4 few TGTGCCAGCAGTCAACGGGGGGGACAAGAGACCCAGTACTTC CASSQRGGQETQYF
. TRBJ1-2 12 TRBV20-1 many TGCAGTGCCCCGTGGCAGGACTATGGCTACACCTTC CSAPWQDYGYTF
TRBD2 TRBJ2-1 15 TRBV27 many TGTGCCAGCAGTTATCTAGCGGGAGCGTTGAATGAGCAGTTCTTC CASSYLAGALNEQFF
. TRBJ1-4 14 TRBV9 few TGTGCCAGCAGCGTGGCAGGGGTAAGGGAAAAACTGTTTTTT CASSVAGVREKLFF
TRBD2 TRBJ2-1 18 TRBV11-2 many TGTGCCAGCAGCTCTGGCCGACTAGCGGAAAGCTCCTACAATGAGCAGTTCTTC CASSSGRLAESSYNEQFF
TRBD1 TRBJ2-3 13 TRBV20-1 . TGCAGTGCAACCGGGACAGTCACAGATACGCAGTATTTT CSATGTVTDTQYF
. TRBJ2-2 14 TRBV13 few TGTGCCAGTCGGCGGACCCCGAACACCGGGGAGCTGTTTTTT CASRRTPNTGELFF
. TRBJ2-3 18 TRBV20-1 few TGCAGTGCTAGAGATCATTTTGGGTTGGCTAGAAGCACAGATACGCAGTATTTT CSARDHFGLARSTDTQYF
TRBD1 TRBJ2-6 18 TRBV5-8 few TGTGCCAGCAGCATTGAAGGGACAGAGATGTTTGGGGCCAACGTCCTGACTTTC CASSIEGTEMFGANVLTF
. TRBJ2-7 13 TRBV20-1 many TGCAGTGCTAGTCCCCGACAGACCTACGAGCAGTACTTC CSASPRQTYEQYF
TRBD2 TRBJ2-5 15 TRBV7-2 . TGTGCCAGCAGCCCCAGTAGCGGGGGTTCTGAGACCCAGTACTTC CASSPSSGGSETQYF
. TRBJ2-1 15 TRBV5-1 few TGCGCCAGCAGCGCCGTGGCCGCCTCCTACAATGAGCAGTTCTTC CASSAVAASYNEQFF
. TRBJ1-5 13 TRBV3-1 many TGTGCCAGCAGCCAAGGGGTCAATCAGCCCCAGCATTTT CASSQGVNQPQHF
. TRBJ2-7 12 TRBV18 . TGTGCCAGCTCACCAGAAGAGTACGAGCAGTACTTC CASSPEEYEQYF
TRBD1 TRBJ1-6 15 TRBV5-1 many TGCGCCAGCAGCGGGGGACAGGGGACCGGTTCACCCCTCCACTTT CASSGGQGTGSPLHF
TRBD1 TRBJ1-3 14 TRBV7-8 once TGTGCCAGCAGGTCCGGGACAGGGAGCAACACCATATATTTT CASRSGTGSNTIYF
TRBD2 TRBJ2-1 15 TRBV9 few TGTGCCAGCAGCGTACTTGGGACTAGAGGTAATGAGCAGTTCTTC CASSVLGTRGNEQFF
TRBD1 TRBJ2-2 16 TRBV28 few TGTGCCAGCAGTTTTCGGGGACAGGGGGTCACCGGGGAGCTGTTTTTT CASSFRGQGVTGELFF
TRBD2 TRBJ2-4 14 TRBV6-2/TRBV6-3 . TGTGCCAGCGAACGGGGGGGAGCCAAAAACATTCAGTACTTC CASERGGAKNIQYF
TRBD2 TRBJ2-5 16 TRBV10-3 once TGTGCCATCAGTGTCCCGACTAGCGGGGGGGTGAAGACCCAGTACTTC CAISVPTSGGVKTQYF
. TRBJ2-1 14 TRBV6-1 . TGTGCCAGCAGTAAACCCGGGCCTTACAATGAGCAGTTCTTC CASSKPGPYNEQFF
. TRBJ2-6 17 TRBV12-3/TRBV12-4 . TGTGCCAGCAGTTTAGGCCTAAAGGGCTCTGGGGCCAACGTCCTGACTTTC CASSLGLKGSGANVLTF
. TRBJ1-4 16 TRBV28 . TGTGCCAGCAGTTTCTTCGGGGGGCTATCAAATGAAAAACTGTTTTTT CASSFFGGLSNEKLFF
. TRBJ2-5 13 TRBV11-2 . TGTGCCAGCAGCTTAGAACGTGGCCAAACCCAGTACTTC CASSLERGQTQYF
. TRBJ2-7 13 TRBV5-1 many TGCGCCAGCAGCTTGGGCGGGAACTACGAGCAGTACTTC CASSLGGNYEQYF
TRBD1 TRBJ2-7 16 TRBV3-1 few TGTGCCAGCAGCCCCCCCCTGACAGGGTCGCCCCACGAGCAGTACTTC CASSPPLTGSPHEQYF
TRBD1 TRBJ2-2 16 TRBV24-1 few TGTGCCACCAGCGTCGTACAGGGGGCGCGTACCGGAGAGCTGTTTTTT CATSVVQGARTGELFF
. TRBJ1-3 15 TRBV9 few TGTGCCAGCAGCGTAGGTTCCCCCTCTGGAAACACCATATATTTT CASSVGSPSGNTIYF
TRBD2 TRBJ2-3 13 TRBV15 few TGTGCCACCAGCGGGATAGCGGGGGGTACGCAGTATTTT CATSGIAGGTQYF
TRBD1 TRBJ2-3 18 TRBV4-1 few TGCGCCAGCAGCCAATACGTGGGACAGGCTACGCGGTCGGATACGCAGTATTTT CASSQYVGQATRSDTQYF
. TRBJ2-7 14 TRBV6-5 many TGTGCCAGCAGTTACTCCGAAGCTACCTACGAGCAGTACTTC CASSYSEATYEQYF
. TRBJ2-1 13 TRBV24-1 . TGTGCCACCAGTGATTCCCCGGGAAATGAGCAGTTCTTC CATSDSPGNEQFF
. TRBJ2-7 13 TRBV11-3 many TGTGCCAGCAGCCCAGCAGGAGACTACGAGCAGTACTTC CASSPAGDYEQYF
. TRBJ1-5 13 TRBV20-1 many TGCAGTGCTACACCCTATAGCAATCAGCCCCAGCATTTT CSATPYSNQPQHF
. TRBJ2-1 16 TRBV7-9 many TGTGCCAGCAGCCTGGGATTTACGGTCTCCTACAATGAGCAGTTCTTC CASSLGFTVSYNEQFF
. TRBJ1-2 15 TRBV3-1 many TGTGCCAGCAGCCAAGGCTTTGGGGGCTACTATGGCTACACCTTC CASSQGFGGYYGYTF
TRBD1 TRBJ1-2 20 TRBV7-2 . TGTGCCAGCAGCTTAGTTGGGGGTAGGGGCAGGGGGCCATCTAACTATGGCTACACCTTC CASSLVGGRGRGPSNYGYTF
. TRBJ1-3 14 TRBV10-3 few TGTGCCATCAGAGCTTCAGACTCTGGAAACACCATATATTTT CAIRASDSGNTIYF
TRBD1 TRBJ1-5 15 TRBV12-3/TRBV12-4 . TGTGCCAGCAGCCCGGGACAGGCGCTTTCCCAGCCCCAGCATTTT CASSPGQALSQPQHF
. TRBJ1-4 14 TRBV5-1 . TGCGCCAGCAGCTTTTCGATAGTGGGAGAAAAACTGTTTTTT CASSFSIVGEKLFF
TRBD1 TRBJ1-5 13 TRBV28 few TGTGCCAGCAGTGTACAGGGGTATCAGCCCCAGCATTTT CASSVQGYQPQHF
TRBD2 TRBJ2-3 15 TRBV27 many TGTGCCAGCACCCCAGCGGGAGGGCCGCCAGATACGCAGTATTTT CASTPAGGPPDTQYF
TRBD2 TRBJ2-5 14 TRBV3-1 few TGTGCCAGCAGCCCCCGACTAGCGCCCGAGACCCAGTACTTC CASSPRLAPETQYF
. TRBJ1-1 11 TRBV10-3 many TGTGCCATCAGTGATCCCACTGAAGCTTTCTTT CAISDPTEAFF
. TRBJ2-5 16 TRBV24-1 . TGTGCCACCAGTGACGGAAGACAATTGAGGACGGAGACCCAGTACTTC CATSDGRQLRTETQYF